The 3 T cell receptor beta chains below were found in one sample sequenced in a study of response to subunit inactivated influenza vaccine. TCRdb reprocessed the RT-PCR reads with MiXCR, giving one entry per CDR3 protein. The data show some 640,000 distinct CDR3 sequences, about 15% seen once. The starting material was PBMCs from blood, obtained less than 15 days before vaccination. The receptor set was obtained from a man aged 50-59 years who received an inactivated influenza vaccine.

In this sample, this clonotype turned up a few times. V and J are TRBV10-3 and TRBJ2-1; no reliable D call. The CDR3 length is 12 residues. Germline lookup yields CDR1 ENHRY and CDR2 SYGVKD. Trimming pared 2 bases from V and 4 bases from J, leaving 3 bases between. The CDR3 DNA follows: TGTGCCATCAGTGAGGAGTACAATGAGCAGTTCTTC. This codes for CAISEEYNEQFF.

This clonotype appeared a few times. The rearrangement joins TRBV10-3 to TRBJ2-1, with 9 bases fitting TRBD2. The CDR3 is 16 residues long. J lost 8 bases, V lost 0 bases, and 8 bases had no gene match. In germline, CDR1 is ENHRY, CDR2 SYGVKD. CDR3 region: CAISESVEREVDEQFF. The CDR3 bases are TGTGCCATCAGTGAGTCGGTTGAGCGGGAGGTAGATGAGCAGTTCTTC.

This rearrangement joins TRBV25-1 to TRBJ2-7, with 7 positions matching TRBD1. V gave up 4 bases and J gave up 3 bases; unmatched junction bases: 3. The CDR3 is 13 residues long. Germline V lookup: CDR1 MGHDK, CDR2 SYGVNS. The CDR3 DNA sequence: TGTGCCAGCAGTGTAACAGGGGTCTACGAGCAGTACTTC. It is translated as CASSVTGVYEQYF.